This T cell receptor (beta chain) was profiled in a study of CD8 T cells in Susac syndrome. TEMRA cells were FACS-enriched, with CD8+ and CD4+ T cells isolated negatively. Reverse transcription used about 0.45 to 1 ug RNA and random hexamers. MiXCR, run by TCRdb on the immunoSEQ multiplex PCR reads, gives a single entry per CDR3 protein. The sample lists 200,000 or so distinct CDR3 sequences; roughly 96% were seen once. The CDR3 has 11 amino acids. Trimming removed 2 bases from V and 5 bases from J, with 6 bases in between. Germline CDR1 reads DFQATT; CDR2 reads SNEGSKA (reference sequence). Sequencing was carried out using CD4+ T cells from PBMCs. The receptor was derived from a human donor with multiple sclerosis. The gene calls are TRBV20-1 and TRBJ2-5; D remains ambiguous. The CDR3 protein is CSARIGETQYF. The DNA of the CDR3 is TGCAGTGCTAGAATCGGGGAGACCCAGTACTTC.